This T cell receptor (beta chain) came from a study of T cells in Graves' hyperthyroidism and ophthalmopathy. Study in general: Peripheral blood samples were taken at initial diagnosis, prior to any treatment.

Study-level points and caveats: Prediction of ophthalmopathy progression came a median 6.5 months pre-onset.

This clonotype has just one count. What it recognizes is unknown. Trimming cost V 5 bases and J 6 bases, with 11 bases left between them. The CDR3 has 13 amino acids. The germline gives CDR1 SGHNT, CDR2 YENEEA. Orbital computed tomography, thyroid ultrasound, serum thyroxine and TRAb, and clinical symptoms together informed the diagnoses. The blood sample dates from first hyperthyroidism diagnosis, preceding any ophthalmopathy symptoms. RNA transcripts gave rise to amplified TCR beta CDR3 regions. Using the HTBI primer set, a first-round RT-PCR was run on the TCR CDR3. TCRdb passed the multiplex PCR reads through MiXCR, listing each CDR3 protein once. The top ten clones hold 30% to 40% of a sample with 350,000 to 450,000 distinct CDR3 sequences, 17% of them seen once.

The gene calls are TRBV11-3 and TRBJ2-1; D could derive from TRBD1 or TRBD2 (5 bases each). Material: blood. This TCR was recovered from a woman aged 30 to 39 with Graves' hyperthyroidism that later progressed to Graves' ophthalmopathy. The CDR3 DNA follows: TGTGCCAGCAGCCCTGAGGGGCGCAATGAGCAGTTCTTC. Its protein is CASSPEGRNEQFF.